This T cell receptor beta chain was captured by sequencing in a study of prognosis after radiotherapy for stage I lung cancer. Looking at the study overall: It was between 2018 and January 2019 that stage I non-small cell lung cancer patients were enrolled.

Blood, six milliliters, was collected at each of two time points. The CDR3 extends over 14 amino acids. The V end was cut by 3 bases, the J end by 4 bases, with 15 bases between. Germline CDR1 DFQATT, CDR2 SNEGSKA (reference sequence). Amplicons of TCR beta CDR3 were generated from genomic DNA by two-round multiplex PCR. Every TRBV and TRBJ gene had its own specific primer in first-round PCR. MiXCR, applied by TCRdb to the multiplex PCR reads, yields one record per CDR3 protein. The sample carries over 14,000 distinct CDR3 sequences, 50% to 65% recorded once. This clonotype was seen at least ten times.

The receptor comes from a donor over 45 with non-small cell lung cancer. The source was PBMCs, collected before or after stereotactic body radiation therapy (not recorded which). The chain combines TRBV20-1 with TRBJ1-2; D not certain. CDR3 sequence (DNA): TGCAGTGCTAGTGAGAGGGTGCACCCCTATGGCTACACCTTC. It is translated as CSASERVHPYGYTF.